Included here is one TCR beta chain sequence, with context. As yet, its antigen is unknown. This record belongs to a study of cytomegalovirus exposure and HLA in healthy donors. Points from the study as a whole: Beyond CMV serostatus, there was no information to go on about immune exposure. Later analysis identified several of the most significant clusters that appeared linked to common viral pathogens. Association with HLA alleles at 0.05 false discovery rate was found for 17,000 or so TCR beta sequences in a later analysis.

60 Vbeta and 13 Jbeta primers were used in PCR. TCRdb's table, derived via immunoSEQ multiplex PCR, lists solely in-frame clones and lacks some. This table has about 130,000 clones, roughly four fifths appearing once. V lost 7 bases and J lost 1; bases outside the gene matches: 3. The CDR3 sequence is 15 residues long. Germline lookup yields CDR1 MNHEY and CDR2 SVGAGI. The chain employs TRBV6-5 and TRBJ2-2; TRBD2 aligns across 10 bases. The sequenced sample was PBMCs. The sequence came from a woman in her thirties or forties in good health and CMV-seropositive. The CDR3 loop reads CASTPSGRNTGELFF. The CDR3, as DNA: TGTGCCAGCACCCCTAGCGGGAGGAACACCGGGGAGCTGTTTTTT.